The 2 T cell receptor beta chains below all came from one sample that was sequenced in a study of regulatory T cells in long-lasting Graves disease. Regarding time point: newly diagnosed GD, antithyroid drugs for less than 3 months. RNA isolated from PBMCs was used to make the TCR library. Investigators prepared the TCR beta libraries by applying iRepertoire HTBI primers and Arm-PCR of CDR3 regions. TCRdb ran MiXCR on the multiplex PCR reads and lists one entry per CDR3 protein. The table has about 400,000 distinct CDR3 sequences, around 16% seen once; the top ten hold over 20%. Source: peripheral blood mononuclear cells (PBMCs), taken at new diagnosis, from a patient treated with antithyroid drugs. The receptors derive from a female donor with Graves disease.

This clonotype appeared many times. V gene TRBV28 combines with J gene TRBJ2-7, with TRBD1 identical over 9 bases. Per the germline V gene, CDR1 is MDHEN and CDR2 is SYDVKM. The CDR3 totals 14 residues. The ends lost 3 bases at V and 3 bases at J; junction bases unmatched: 3. For the CDR3, the DNA is TGTGCCAGCAGTTTGGGACAGGGACGCTACGAGCAGTACTTC. Its protein is CASSLGQGRYEQYF.

This clonotype was recorded many times. CDR3 amino acids: CASRRDSNYGYTF. As DNA, the CDR3 is TGTGCCAGCAGGAGGGACAGCAACTATGGCTACACCTTC. The chain carries TRBV2 and TRBJ1-2, with 7 bases identical to TRBD1. The CDR3 extends over 13 amino acids. V lost 6 bases and J lost 2; bases outside the gene matches: 3. Germline V gene sequence: CDR1 SNHLY, CDR2 FYNNEI.